This T cell receptor beta chain appears in the sequencing data of a study of technical replicates of blood from a few donors. Generated by immunoSEQ multiplex PCR, the TCRdb table keeps only in-frame clones and is missing some. The table lists approximately 76,000 clones, roughly 97% of them singletons, with approximately 0.2% in the top ten. V dropped 4 bases and J dropped 0 bases, with 6 bases sitting between them. CDR1 is MNHEY and CDR2 is SVGAGI in the germline V gene. This CDR3 is 13 amino acids long. This chain connects TRBV6-5 to TRBJ1-2, with a tentative D call TRBD1 (5 bases). Sequences were obtained from T cells isolated from PBMCs. The origin of this receptor is a human donor in good health. CDR3 nucleotide sequence: TGTGCCAGCAGTTTGACAGCTAACTATGGCTACACCTTC. It is translated as CASSLTANYGYTF.